This TCR beta chain was sequenced in a study of blood T cell repertoires in COVID-19. Study details: COVID-19 samples from acute and convalescent phases originated in the United States, Italy and Spain. T cells, B-cell-depleted T cells, or PBMCs supplied cDNA or gDNA.

In the source study's methods: By means of reference gene primer amplification, nucleated cell counts were estimated. This table comes from immunoSEQ multiplex PCR, and its TCRdb copy is limited to in-frame clones, with some not included. Clonal size and the V and J genes are those of that table, whereas D and trimming came from the DNA. The repertoire holds some 180,000 clones, with 60% to 85% as singletons. Concerning this clone itself: This sample includes further DNA sequences coding for the same CDR3.

The material sequenced was peripheral blood. This TCR derives from a woman between 45 and 65 years old with active or convalescent COVID-19.

Here the CDR3 DNA reads TGTGCCAGCTCACCACCAGGACAGGGGGGAGAGACCCAGTACTTC. It encodes CASSPPGQGGETQYF. The chain uses TRBV18 and TRBJ2-5; 10 nucleotides align to TRBD1. V was pared by 0 bases and J by 4 bases, with 2 bases of the junction left unmatched. Germline lookup yields CDR1 KGHSH and CDR2 LQKENI. The CDR3 is 15 residues long.